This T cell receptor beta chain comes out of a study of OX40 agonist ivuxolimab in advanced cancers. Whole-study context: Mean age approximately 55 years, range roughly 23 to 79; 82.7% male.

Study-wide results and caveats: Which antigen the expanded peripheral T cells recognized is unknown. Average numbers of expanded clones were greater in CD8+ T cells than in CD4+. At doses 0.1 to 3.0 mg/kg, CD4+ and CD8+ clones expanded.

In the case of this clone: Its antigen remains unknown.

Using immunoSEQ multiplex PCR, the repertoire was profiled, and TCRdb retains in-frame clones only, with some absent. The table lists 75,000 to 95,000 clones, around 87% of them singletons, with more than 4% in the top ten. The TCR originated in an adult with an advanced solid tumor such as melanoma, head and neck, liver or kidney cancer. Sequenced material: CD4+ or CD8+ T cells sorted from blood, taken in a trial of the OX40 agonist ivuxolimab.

The CDR3 reads CASSLEGVSIEYEQFF. CDR3 in DNA: TGCGCCAGCAGCTTGGAGGGGGTCTCAATAGAGTATGAGCAGTTCTTC. The chain couples TRBV5-1 to TRBJ2-1; D possibly corresponds to TRBD1 (6 bases). Trimming took off 0 bases at V and 8 bases at J, with 18 bases between the two ends. Germline CDR1 is SGHRS and CDR2 is YFSETQ. The CDR3 is 16 residues long.